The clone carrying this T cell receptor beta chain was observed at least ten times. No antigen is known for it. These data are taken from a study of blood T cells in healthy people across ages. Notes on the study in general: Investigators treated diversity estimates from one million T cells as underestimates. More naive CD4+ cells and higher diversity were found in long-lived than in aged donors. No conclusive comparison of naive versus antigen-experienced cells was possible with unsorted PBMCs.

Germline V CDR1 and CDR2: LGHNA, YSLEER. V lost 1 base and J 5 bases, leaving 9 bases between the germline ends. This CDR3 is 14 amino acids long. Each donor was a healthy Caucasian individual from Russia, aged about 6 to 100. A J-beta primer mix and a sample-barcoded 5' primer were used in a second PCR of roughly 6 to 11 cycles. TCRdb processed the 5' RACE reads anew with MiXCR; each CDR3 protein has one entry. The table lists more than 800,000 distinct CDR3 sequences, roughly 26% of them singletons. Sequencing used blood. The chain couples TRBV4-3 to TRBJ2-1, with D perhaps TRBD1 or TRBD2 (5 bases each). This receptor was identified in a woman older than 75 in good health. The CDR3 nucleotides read TGCGCCAGCAGCCAAGGGGACGGGCACAATGAGCAGTTCTTC. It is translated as CASSQGDGHNEQFF.